These 32 T cell receptor beta chains were sequenced from one sample in a study of blood T cell repertoires in COVID-19. Only in-frame clones appear in the TCRdb table, and some are missing; sequencing was by immunoSEQ multiplex PCR. The table lists about 34,000 clones, 78% of them singletons. Material for sequencing was peripheral blood. Receptor source: a woman aged 55-69 years with acute or convalescent COVID-19.

J is TRBJ2-2 and V is TRBV5-8, with D possibly TRBD2 on 5 matching bases. V lost 9 bases and J 3 bases, leaving 18 bases between the germline ends. The germline CDR1 and CDR2 sequences are SGHTS and YDEGEE. This CDR3 is built from 15 residues. CDR3 loop: CAMGLDGVDTGELFF. The DNA of the CDR3 is TGTGCCATGGGCCTAGACGGGGTTGACACCGGGGAGCTGTTTTTT. Full variable domain (missing parts from reference TRBV5-8 and TRBJ2-2): EAGVTQSPTHLIKTRGQQATLRCSPISGHTSVYWYQQALGLGLQFLLWYDEGEERNRGNFPPRFSGRQFPNYSSELNVNALELEDSALYLCAMGLDGVDTGELFFGEGSRLTVL.

This sequence joins TRBV9 and TRBJ2-3, with a tentative D call TRBD2 (6 bases). The ends were cut back, 0 bases at V and 2 bases at J, with 13 bases in the middle. Germline assignment: CDR1 SGDLS and CDR2 YYNGEE. The length of the CDR3 is 16 residues. Written as DNA, the CDR3 is TGTGCCAGCAGCGTAGAGGGCGGGGACCTCACAGATACGCAGTATTTT. Its translation: CASSVEGGDLTDTQYF.

The V call is TRBV5-8, the J call TRBJ2-1; a weak D match, TRBD1 (6 bases). The CDR3 sequence is 16 residues long. The V and J ends lost 3 bases and 1 base respectively, with 14 bases between them. Per the germline V gene, CDR1 is SGHTS and CDR2 is YDEGEE. The DNA for the CDR3 is TGTGCCAGCAGCTCTGACAGGATTGTTTCCTACAATGAGCAGTTCTTC. Translating it yields CASSSDRIVSYNEQFF.

This sequence joins TRBV3-1 (or the pseudogene TRBV3-2) and TRBJ2-3; TRBD2 matches 10 bases. The V segment lost 2 bases and the J segment 3 bases; nucleotides outside the gene matches: 5. Germline CDR1 and CDR2: LGHDT and YNNKEL (reference sequence). This CDR3 comprises 16 residues. The CDR3 is CASSQNLAGATDTQYF. The CDR3, as DNA: TGTGCCAGCAGCCAAAATCTAGCGGGGGCGACAGATACGCAGTATTTT.

This rearrangement joins TRBV28 to TRBJ1-5; 7 positions match TRBD1. The CDR3 contains 14 residues. Per germline, CDR1 MDHEN and CDR2 SYDVKM. Trimming at V came to 6 bases and at J to 3 bases, leaving 5 bases not matched to a gene. The CDR3 sequence: CASSSTGDNQPQHF. The CDR3 nucleotides are TGTGCCAGCAGCTCAACAGGGGACAATCAGCCCCAGCATTTT.

The chain links TRBV2 to TRBJ2-2; D is possibly TRBD2 (6 bases). Germline V gene lookup returns CDR1 SNHLY and CDR2 FYNNEI. CDR3 length equals 14 residues. The germline V and J ends were trimmed by 8 bases and 3 bases, with 13 bases remaining between them. CDR3 in DNA: TGTGCCAGCCATAGTATAGCGGACACCGGGGAGCTGTTTTTT. Its protein is CASHSIADTGELFF.

The chain has TRBV18 and TRBJ1-1, with D hard to call. Deletions cut 6 bases from V and 0 bases from J, with 26 bases between. CDR3 size: 19 residues. Germline CDR1 and CDR2: KGHSH and LQKENI. The CDR3 loop reads CASSLLAPTHLGMNTEAFF. The CDR3 bases are TGTGCCAGCTCCCTCCTAGCCCCCACGCATCTCGGTATGAACACTGAAGCTTTCTTT.

Here the CDR3 DNA reads TGTGCCAGCAGTTATCAGAACACTGAAGCTTTCTTT. Encoded protein: CASSYQNTEAFF. V and J are TRBV12-3 or TRBV12-4 and TRBJ1-1, with D unresolved. Trimming left V 4 bases short and J 1 base short, with 4 bases between. CDR3 length: 12 amino acids.

This clone was recorded once. This chain uses TRBV14 with TRBJ1-1; D remains ambiguous. Trimming took 3 bases from V and 1 from J, leaving 9 bases between them. The CDR3 runs 14 residues. Germline-derived CDR1 and CDR2 are SGHDN and FVKESK. As DNA, the CDR3 is TGTGCCAGCAGCCAGGAGTTCTGGAACACTGAAGCTTTCTTT. Amino acids: CASSQEFWNTEAFF.

The chain is built from TRBV3-1 (or the pseudogene TRBV3-2) and TRBJ1-2, with D uncertain. The CDR3 is 14 residues long. Trimming pared 4 bases from V and 3 bases from J, leaving 12 bases between. Germline V gene lookup returns CDR1 LGHDT and CDR2 YNNKEL (reference sequence). The CDR3 sequence is CASSPRVEYYGYTF. The CDR3 nucleotides read TGTGCCAGCAGCCCACGAGTGGAGTACTATGGCTACACCTTC.

This clone showed up just once. The chain has TRBV6-5 and TRBJ1-2, with D possibly matching TRBD1 (6 bases). Germline V gene lookup returns CDR1 MNHEY and CDR2 SVGAGI. This CDR3 contains 13 residues. The germline V and J ends were trimmed by 11 bases and 5 bases, with 18 bases remaining between them. The CDR3 sequence: CAGAVGGAYGYTF. CDR3 bases: TGTGCCGGGGCGGTTGGGGGCGCTTATGGCTACACCTTC.

V and J are TRBV3-1 (or the pseudogene TRBV3-2) and TRBJ1-5, with a tentative D call TRBD1 (5 bases). V shed 0 bases and J shed 7 bases, with 13 bases lying between them. This CDR3 comprises 15 residues. Germline V lookup: CDR1 LGHDT, CDR2 YNNKEL (reference sequence). The CDR3, as DNA: TGTGCCAGCAGCCAAGATATGGGGGGGGTCCAGCCCCAGCATTTT. The encoded protein is CASSQDMGGVQPQHF.

The chain has TRBV14 and TRBJ2-3; D is unresolved. CDR1 and CDR2 from the germline V gene are SGHDN and FVKESK. The CDR3 spans 17 residues. V dropped 0 bases and J dropped 5 bases, with 18 bases sitting between them. The CDR3 reads CASSQDRYSLRRDTQYF. The CDR3 DNA sequence: TGTGCCAGCAGCCAAGACCGGTATAGCTTACGTCGAGATACGCAGTATTTT.

The chain links TRBV5-8 to TRBJ2-5, with 7 bases aligning to TRBD1. The germline gives CDR1 SGHTS, CDR2 YDEGEE. The V and J ends lost 0 bases and 3 bases, in that order; junction bases with no gene match: 5. The CDR3 contains 15 residues. For the CDR3, the DNA is TGTGCCAGCAGCTTGGATCCAGGGGGAAAAGAGACCCAGTACTTC. It is translated as CASSLDPGGKETQYF.

The V and J genes are TRBV28 and TRBJ1-4; 7 positions agree with TRBD1. CDR3 length: 14 residues. Germline V CDR1 and CDR2: MDHEN, SYDVKM. V dropped 4 bases and J dropped 7; count of bases not matched to a gene: 6. The CDR3 coding sequence is TGTGCCAGCAGTTCCTCGACAGGGATTGAAAAACTGTTTTTT. It translates to CASSSSTGIEKLFF.

The chain links TRBV18 to TRBJ1-5, with 7 bases fitting TRBD1. The CDR3 contains 14 residues. The germline V gene encodes CDR1 KGHSH and CDR2 LQKENI. The trim removed 3 bases at V and 6 bases at J, leaving 5 bases unmatched. The CDR3 sequence is CASSPQGEAQPQHF. DNA for the CDR3: TGTGCCAGCTCACCGCAGGGGGAGGCTCAGCCCCAGCATTTT.

J is TRBJ2-2 and V is TRBV18; TRBD1 aligns across 8 bases. CDR1 and CDR2 from the germline V gene are KGHSH and LQKENI. The CDR3 is 15 amino acids. V dropped 2 bases and J dropped 4; count of bases not matched to a gene: 3. The CDR3 here is CASSPDRGGTGELFF. CDR3 bases: TGTGCCAGCTCACCAGACAGGGGTGGCACCGGGGAGCTGTTTTTT.

V usage is TRBV28 and J usage is TRBJ2-7, with D unresolved. The CDR3 contains 13 residues. Germline V lookup: CDR1 MDHEN, CDR2 SYDVKM. The germline V and J ends were trimmed by 6 bases and 2 bases, with 11 bases remaining between them. CDR3 loop: CASSPNSAYEQYF. As DNA, the CDR3 is TGTGCCAGCAGCCCCAACTCGGCCTACGAGCAGTACTTC.

This clone was seen more than once but under ten times. This chain joins TRBV13 and TRBJ1-6, with 8 bases fitting TRBD1. The CDR3 length is 15 residues. The germline gives CDR1 PRHDT, CDR2 FYEKMQ (reference sequence). The V segment lost 1 base and the J segment 7 bases; nucleotides outside the gene matches: 3. CDR3 DNA sequence: TGTGCCAGCAGCTTAGTCGACAGGGGCAATTCACCCCTCCACTTT. Its translation: CASSLVDRGNSPLHF.

The J gene is TRBJ2-5, the V gene TRBV9, with 7 bases aligning to TRBD1. In germline, CDR1 is SGDLS, CDR2 YYNGEE. CDR3 length: 14 amino acids. Trimming at V came to 3 bases and at J to 0 bases, leaving 2 bases not matched to a gene. CDR3 coding DNA: TGTGCCAGCAGCGAAGGGGGCCACCAAGAGACCCAGTACTTC. Its translation is CASSEGGHQETQYF.

The chain recombines TRBV6-4 with TRBJ1-1; 9 bases are shared with TRBD1. The CDR3 spans 13 residues. Germline V gene lookup returns CDR1 MRHNA and CDR2 SNTAGT. The junction had 1 base not matched to a gene; V was cut back by 5 bases and J by 3 bases. CDR3 sequence (DNA): TGTGCCAGCAGTAGGGACAGGGACACTGAAGCTTTCTTT. Amino acids: CASSRDRDTEAFF.

The chain links TRBV10-3 to TRBJ1-1; D gene ambiguous. The CDR3 has 13 residues. Between the trimmed V and J ends, which lost 3 bases and 0 bases, there was a span of 5 bases. Germline lookup yields CDR1 ENHRY and CDR2 SYGVKD. CDR3 coding DNA: TGTGCCATCAGTGAATCCGTGAACACTGAAGCTTTCTTT. Its translation is CAISESVNTEAFF.

Here the CDR3 reads CAWSRGGNTYEQYF. As DNA, the CDR3 is TGTGCCTGGAGTCGTGGGGGGAACACCTACGAGCAGTACTTC. The chain joins TRBV30 to TRBJ2-7; D is possibly TRBD2 (6 bases). Germline V gene sequence: CDR1 GTSNPN, CDR2 SVGIG (reference sequence). Trimming left V 2 bases short and J 2 bases short, with 13 bases between. The CDR3 has 14 amino acids.

This clone was seen only a few times. J is TRBJ2-7 and V is TRBV3-1 (or the pseudogene TRBV3-2); TRBD2 matches at 7 bases. V shed 4 bases, J shed 5 bases, and the junction held 5 bases outside the gene matches. Germline V lookup: CDR1 LGHDT, CDR2 YNNKEL (reference sequence). CDR3 length: 13 amino acids. For the CDR3, the DNA is TGTGCCAGCAGCCTTGCGGGGGAGAACGAGCAGTACTTC. It encodes CASSLAGENEQYF.

The J gene is TRBJ1-1, the V gene TRBV10-3; 8 bases map to TRBD1. The V gene end was trimmed by 5 bases and the J gene end by 0 bases; junction bases not matched to a gene: 5. The CDR3 sequence is 15 residues long. Germline V gene lookup returns CDR1 ENHRY and CDR2 SYGVKD. Here the CDR3 reads CAISPGGQLNTEAFF. CDR3 nucleotide sequence: TGTGCCATCAGTCCAGGGGGCCAGCTGAACACTGAAGCTTTCTTT.

The chain links TRBV27 to TRBJ1-6; 8 nucleotides align to TRBD1. The CDR3 sequence is 17 residues long. Trimming took 7 bases from V and 2 from J; bases not matched to a gene: 10. CDR1 is MNHEY and CDR2 is SMNVEV in the germline V gene (reference sequence). Here the CDR3 reads CASTGGTGAPYNSPLHF. The CDR3 DNA reads as TGTGCCAGCACCGGGGGGACAGGAGCGCCCTATAATTCACCCCTCCACTTT.

The rearrangement uses TRBV3-1 (or the pseudogene TRBV3-2) and TRBJ1-2; 8 bases agree with TRBD1. The germline gives CDR1 LGHDT, CDR2 YNNKEL (reference sequence). CDR3 size: 15 residues. V gave up 5 bases and J gave up 7 bases; unmatched junction bases: 12. This CDR3 is CASSGERTGFSGYTF. DNA for the CDR3: TGTGCCAGCAGCGGGGAAAGGACAGGGTTCTCTGGCTACACCTTC.

This clone has more than one count but fewer than ten. At one boundary the junction diverges from the germline segment, which might be a read error. The chain has TRBV30 and TRBJ2-7, with D perhaps TRBD1 or TRBD2 (5 bases each). This CDR3 is 10 amino acids long. Germline CDR1 reads GTSNPN; CDR2 reads SVGIG (reference sequence). The CDR3 region has the DNA TGTGCCTGGGGGGGAGACTTCCCGGTATTC. Translation gives CAWGGDFPVF.

This rearrangement joins TRBV7-8 to TRBJ2-2, with 8 bases identical to TRBD1. Germline V gene data show CDR1 as SGHVS and CDR2 as FQNEAQ. This CDR3 is built from 15 residues. The junction had 7 bases not matched to a gene; V was cut back by 5 bases and J by 5 bases. For the CDR3, the DNA is TGTGCCAGCAGCCGCGGGACAGGCGCTACCGGGGAGCTGTTTTTT. Its translation is CASSRGTGATGELFF.

The V and J genes are TRBV5-6 and TRBJ2-7; 8 bases agree with TRBD1. CDR1 and CDR2 from the germline V gene are SGHDT and YYEEEE. This CDR3 has 14 amino acids. The J segment lost 6 bases and the V segment lost 0 bases, leaving 5 bases of the junction unmatched. The CDR3 reads CASSLGTGYSEQYF. In nucleotides, the CDR3 is TGTGCCAGCAGCTTGGGGACAGGGTACAGCGAGCAGTACTTC.

The chain carries TRBV28 and TRBJ2-2; tentative D call: TRBD1 (6 bases). The germline V gene encodes CDR1 MDHEN and CDR2 SYDVKM. The CDR3 consists of 14 residues. V lost 8 bases to trimming and J lost 0 bases, with 10 bases between them. CDR3 in DNA: TGTGCCAGCGAGGGGGACGCGAACACCGGGGAGCTGTTTTTT. Translation: CASEGDANTGELFF.

The chain couples TRBV15 to TRBJ1-1; a weak D match, TRBD1 (5 bases). The germline V gene has CDR1 LNHNV and CDR2 YYDKDF (reference sequence). The CDR3 totals 16 residues. Trimming took off 0 bases at V and 2 bases at J, with 13 bases between the two ends. DNA for the CDR3: TGTGCCACCAGCAGAGACGACAGCAACCTCAACACTGAAGCTTTCTTT. Translating it yields CATSRDDSNLNTEAFF. The full variable domain, its missing parts supplied by reference TRBV15 and TRBJ1-1, is DAMVIQNPRYQVTQFGKPVTLSCSQTLNHNVMYWYQQKSSQAPKLLFHYYDKDFNNEADTPDNFQSRRPNTSFCFLDIRSPGLGDTAMYLCATSRDDSNLNTEAFFGQGTRLTVV.